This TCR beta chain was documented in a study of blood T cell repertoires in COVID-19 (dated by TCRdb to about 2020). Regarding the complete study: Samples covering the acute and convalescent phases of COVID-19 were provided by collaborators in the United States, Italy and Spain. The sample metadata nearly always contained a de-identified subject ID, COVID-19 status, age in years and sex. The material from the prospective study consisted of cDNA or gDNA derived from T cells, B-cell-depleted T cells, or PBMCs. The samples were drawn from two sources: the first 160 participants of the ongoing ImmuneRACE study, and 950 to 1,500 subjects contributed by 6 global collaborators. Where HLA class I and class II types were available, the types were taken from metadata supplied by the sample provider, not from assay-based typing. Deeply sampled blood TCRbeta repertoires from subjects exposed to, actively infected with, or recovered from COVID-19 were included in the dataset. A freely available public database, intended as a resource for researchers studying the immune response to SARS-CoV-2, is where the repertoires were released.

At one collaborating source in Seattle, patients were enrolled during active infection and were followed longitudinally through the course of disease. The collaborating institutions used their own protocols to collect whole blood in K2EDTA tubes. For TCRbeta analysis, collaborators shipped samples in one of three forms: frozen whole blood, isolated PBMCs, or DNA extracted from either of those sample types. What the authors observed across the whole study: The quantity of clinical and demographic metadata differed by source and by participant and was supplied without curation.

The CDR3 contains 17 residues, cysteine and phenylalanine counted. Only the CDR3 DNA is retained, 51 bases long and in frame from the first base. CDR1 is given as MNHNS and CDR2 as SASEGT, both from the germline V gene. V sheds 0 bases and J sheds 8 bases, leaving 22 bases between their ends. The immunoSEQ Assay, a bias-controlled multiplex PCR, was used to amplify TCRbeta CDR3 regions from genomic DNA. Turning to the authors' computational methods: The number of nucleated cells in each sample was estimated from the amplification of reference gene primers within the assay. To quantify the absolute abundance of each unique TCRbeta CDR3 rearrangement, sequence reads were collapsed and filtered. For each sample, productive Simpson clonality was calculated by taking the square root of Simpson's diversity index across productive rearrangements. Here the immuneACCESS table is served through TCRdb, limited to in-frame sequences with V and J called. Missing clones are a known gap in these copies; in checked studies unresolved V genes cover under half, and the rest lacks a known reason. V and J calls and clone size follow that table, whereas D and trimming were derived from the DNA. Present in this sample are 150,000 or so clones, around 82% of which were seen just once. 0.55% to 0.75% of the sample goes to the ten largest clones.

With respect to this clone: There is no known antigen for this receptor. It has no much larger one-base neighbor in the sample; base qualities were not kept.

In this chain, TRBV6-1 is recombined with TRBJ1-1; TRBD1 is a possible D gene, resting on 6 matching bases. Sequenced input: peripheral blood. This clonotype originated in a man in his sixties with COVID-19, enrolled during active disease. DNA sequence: TGTGCCAGCAGTGAAGCGAAACACCTTTTCCAGGACAGAGAAGCTTTCTTT. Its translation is CASSEAKHLFQDREAFF.